What follows are 21 T cell receptor beta chains derived from one specimen sequenced in a study of blood T cell repertoires in COVID-19. The assay was immunoSEQ multiplex PCR, and TCRdb's table has in-frame clones only and misses some. The sample records 250,000 to 300,000 clones, about 90% being singletons. The sample taken for sequencing was PBMCs or T cells enriched from blood (not recorded which). These receptors were taken from a human donor in a cohort exposed to, infected with or recovered from COVID-19 (not recorded which). The donor label of this sample is uncertain.

The V call is TRBV10-3, the J call TRBJ1-4; D is unresolved. The V end was cut by 2 bases, the J end by 7 bases, with 8 bases between. In germline, CDR1 is ENHRY, CDR2 SYGVKD. This CDR3 has 13 amino acids. The chain's CDR3 is CAISEGGGEKLFF. CDR3 DNA sequence: TGTGCCATCAGTGAGGGAGGTGGTGAAAAACTGTTTTTT.

The V call is TRBV7-2, the J call TRBJ2-7, with 8 bases fitting TRBD1. CDR1 and CDR2 from the germline V gene are SGHTA and FQGNSA. V lost 4 bases to trimming and J lost 3 bases; unmatched junction nucleotides: 8. The CDR3 spans 15 residues. CDR3 bases: TGTGCCAGCAGCTCGCTATCAGGGGGCCACTACGAGCAGTACTTC. Translated, it gives CASSSLSGGHYEQYF.

This sequence joins TRBV5-1 and TRBJ1-1; a weak D match, TRBD1 (6 bases). Germline V gives CDR1 SGHRS, CDR2 YFSETQ. Trimming shortened V by 0 bases and J by 4 bases, and 10 bases separated the two germline ends. The CDR3 runs 14 residues. This CDR3 is CASSLAGQSTEAFF. CDR3 nucleotide sequence: TGCGCCAGCAGCTTGGCCGGACAGTCCACTGAAGCTTTCTTT.

The V and J genes are TRBV29-1 and TRBJ2-7, with 9 positions matching TRBD2. After removal of 4 bases from V and 6 bases from J, the junction contained 16 bases not matched to a gene. CDR3 length: 16 amino acids. CDR1 and CDR2 (germline): SQVTM, ANQGSEA. The CDR3 region is CSVASREAVAGVEQYF. The CDR3 DNA sequence: TGCAGCGTTGCATCTAGGGAGGCAGTAGCGGGGGTCGAGCAGTACTTC.

The gene calls are TRBV4-1 and TRBJ2-5; TRBD1 aligns across 10 bases. The CDR3 sequence is 17 residues long. After removal of 3 bases from V and 3 bases from J, the junction contained 10 bases not matched to a gene. Germline CDR1 MGHRA, CDR2 YSYEKL. CDR3 sequence (DNA): TGCGCCAGCAGCCAGGGACCCCCGGGACAGGGGAAAGAGACCCAGTACTTC. The encoded protein is CASSQGPPGQGKETQYF.

This chain links TRBV5-1 with TRBJ2-3; 11 bases agree with TRBD2. Trimming removed 2 bases from V and 4 bases from J; junction bases left unmatched: 9. Germline-derived CDR1 and CDR2 are SGHRS and YFSETQ. This CDR3 contains 17 residues. The CDR3 spells CASSFASGGRKADTQYF. The CDR3 region has the DNA TGCGCCAGCAGCTTCGCTAGCGGGGGGAGAAAGGCAGATACGCAGTATTTT.

V gene TRBV5-1 combines with J gene TRBJ2-1, with 10 bases matching TRBD1. The CDR3 spans 16 residues. The trim removed 3 bases at V and 7 bases at J, leaving 10 bases unmatched. CDR1 and CDR2 from the germline V gene are SGHRS and YFSETQ. Here the CDR3 reads CASSWTAGTGVNEQFF. The DNA of the CDR3 is TGCGCCAGCAGCTGGACCGCCGGGACAGGGGTTAATGAGCAGTTCTTC. Combining the CDR3 with reference TRBV5-1 and TRBJ2-1 gives the whole variable domain KAGVTQTPRYLIKTRGQQVTLSCSPISGHRSVSWYQQTPGQGLQFLFEYFSETQRNKGNFPGRFSGRQFSNSRSEMNVSTLELGDSALYLCASSWTAGTGVNEQFFGPGTRLTVL.

The chain carries TRBV3-1 (or the pseudogene TRBV3-2) and TRBJ1-1, with a tentative D call TRBD1 (5 bases). The CDR3 runs 13 residues. The germline gives CDR1 LGHDT, CDR2 YNNKEL (reference sequence). V shed 3 bases and J shed 8 bases, with 13 bases lying between them. CDR3 sequence (DNA): TGTGCCAGCAGCCAGATTCGGCAGGGCGAAGCTTTCTTT. Amino acid sequence: CASSQIRQGEAFF.

The chain is built from TRBV18 and TRBJ1-1; tentatively, D is TRBD1 (6 bases). CDR1 KGHSH and CDR2 LQKENI come from the germline V gene. The CDR3 is 14 residues long. The germline V and J ends were trimmed by 1 base and 5 bases, with 11 bases remaining between them. CDR3 amino acids: CASSPQGELTEAFF. The CDR3, as DNA: TGTGCCAGCTCACCACAGGGGGAACTGACTGAAGCTTTCTTT.

The V gene is TRBV14, the J gene TRBJ2-5; TRBD2 might be the D (6 bases). Germline V gives CDR1 SGHDN, CDR2 FVKESK. This CDR3 is 14 amino acids long. The V end was cut by 4 bases, the J end by 5 bases, with 14 bases between. CDR3 amino acids: CASSPRGFGETQYF. The CDR3 DNA sequence: TGTGCCAGCAGCCCTCGGGGGTTTGGGGAGACCCAGTACTTC.

Worth noting for this clone: The junction departs from germline at one end; a sequencing error may be responsible. This chain joins TRBV6-1 and TRBJ2-4; 10 bases are a match to TRBD1. This CDR3 is built from 15 residues. CDR1 MNHNS and CDR2 SASEGT come from the germline V gene. CDR3 sequence (DNA): TGTGCCAGCAGCGAAGGACAGGGGGACGGAAACATTCAGTACTTC. Translated, it gives CASSEGQGDGNIQYF.

This clone was counted only a few times. This sequence joins TRBV30 and TRBJ1-2; D gene ambiguous. This CDR3 is built from 11 residues. Germline V lookup: CDR1 GTSNPN, CDR2 SVGIG (reference sequence). The V and J ends lost 8 bases and 12 bases respectively, with 19 bases between them. The CDR3 sequence is CAEGGQAINTF. In nucleotides, the CDR3 is TGTGCCGAAGGCGGGCAGGCGATCAACACCTTC.

The J gene is TRBJ1-1, the V gene TRBV5-1; TRBD1 agrees at 9 bases. Germline V gene sequence: CDR1 SGHRS, CDR2 YFSETQ. V was clipped by 1 base and J by 9 bases; unmatched bases: 10. The CDR3 spans 15 residues. CDR3 DNA: TGCGCCAGCAGCTTGCCTGATAAGACAGGGGGGAAAGCTTTCTTT. Its protein is CASSLPDKTGGKAFF.

The chain has TRBV27 and TRBJ2-7, with D uncertain. Trimming took 5 bases from V and 4 from J, leaving 15 bases between them. This CDR3 comprises 14 residues. Germline loops: CDR1 MNHEY, CDR2 SMNVEV (reference sequence). The CDR3 DNA reads as TGTGCCAGCAGTGCAGGTAACGCCGAGTACGAGCAGTACTTC. Amino acid sequence: CASSAGNAEYEQYF.

J is TRBJ2-3 and V is TRBV11-2, with 10 bases matching TRBD2. Germline CDR1 reads SGHAT; CDR2 reads FQNNGV. This CDR3 contains 15 residues. V trimming: 5 bases; J trimming: 2 bases; junction bases outside the gene matches: 4. CDR3 sequence: CASSRTSGPTDTQYF. The CDR3 nucleotides are TGTGCCAGCAGCCGGACTAGCGGCCCCACAGATACGCAGTATTTT.

This chain joins TRBV5-5 and TRBJ1-4; D is unclear. The ends were cut back, 2 bases at V and 2 bases at J, with 13 bases in the middle. The CDR3 length is 16 residues. Germline CDR1 SGHKS, CDR2 YYEKEE (reference sequence). The CDR3 DNA sequence: TGTGCCAGCAGCTTTCCCGGGGTGGCGACTAATGAAAAACTGTTTTTT. Its translation: CASSFPGVATNEKLFF. Filled out from reference TRBV5-5 and TRBJ1-4, the complete variable domain reads DAGVTQSPTHLIKTRGQQVTLRCSPISGHKSVSWYQQVLGQGPQFIFQYYEKEERGRGNFPDRFSARQFPNYSSELNVNALLLGDSALYLCASSFPGVATNEKLFFGSGTQLSVL.

The chain links TRBV6-1 to TRBJ1-5; D uncertain. Trimming shortened V by 2 bases and J by 3 bases, and 8 bases separated the two germline ends. The CDR3 totals 14 residues. The germline CDR1 and CDR2 sequences are MNHNS and SASEGT. The CDR3 region has the DNA TGTGCCAGCAGTGAATCGGGGTTCAATCAGCCCCAGCATTTT. This encodes CASSESGFNQPQHF.

This clone was seen just once. This sequence joins TRBV10-3 and TRBJ1-5, with 10 bases aligning to TRBD1. Germline V gene lookup returns CDR1 ENHRY and CDR2 SYGVKD. With V trimmed by 2 bases and J by 6 bases, 4 bases remained unmatched. This CDR3 comprises 15 residues. The CDR3 DNA sequence: TGTGCCATCAGTGAGGGACAGGGGGGGAGTCAGCCCCAGCATTTT. Translating gives CAISEGQGGSQPQHF.

This clone was counted between two and nine times. The chain employs TRBV10-3 and TRBJ1-4, with D perhaps matching TRBD1 (6 bases). Trimming removed 4 bases at V and 6 bases at J, with 9 bases between. This CDR3 spans 13 amino acids. Germline values: CDR1 ENHRY, CDR2 SYGVKD. The CDR3 loop reads CAISVRTDEKLFF. Written as DNA, the CDR3 is TGTGCCATCAGTGTTAGGACAGATGAAAAACTGTTTTTT.

This clone was detected a few times. The chain carries TRBV11-2 and TRBJ2-2; TRBD2 matches 9 bases. The junction had 8 bases not matched to a gene; V was cut back by 5 bases and J by 1 base. The CDR3 consists of 17 residues. CDR1 is SGHAT, CDR2 FQNNGV, per germline. The CDR3 here is CASSRDAGGRNTGELFF. The CDR3 region has the DNA TGTGCCAGCAGCCGGGACGCGGGGGGGCGGAACACCGGGGAGCTGTTTTTT.

The count of this clone is one. The chain combines TRBV7-2 with TRBJ2-5, with TRBD1 matching 7 bases. This CDR3 contains 12 residues. After removal of 5 bases from V and 4 bases from J, the junction contained 1 base not matched to a gene. Per the germline V gene, CDR1 is SGHTA and CDR2 is FQGNSA. CDR3 protein: CASSRQGETQYF. As DNA, the CDR3 is TGTGCCAGCAGCAGACAGGGAGAGACCCAGTACTTC.